A single sample gave rise to the 10 T cell receptor beta chains below, sequenced in a study of lymphopenia after photon versus proton radiotherapy. This table comes from immunoSEQ multiplex PCR, and its TCRdb copy is limited to in-frame clones, with some not included. This sample carries roughly 150,000 clones, roughly nine tenths of them seen once, and the ten largest clones take about 4.7%. The sequencing used peripheral blood, collected from a patient treated with photon-based radiotherapy. All receptors derive from a man aged 50-59 years with gastric cancer.

The rearrangement links TRBV6-5 to TRBJ2-1; D unclear. The V gene's germline CDR1 is MNHEY and CDR2 SVGAGI. This CDR3 has 14 residues. Trimming took off 2 bases at V and 0 bases at J, with 5 bases between the two ends. Here the CDR3 DNA reads TGTGCCAGCAGTTACGGCCGCTCCTACAATGAGCAGTTCTTC. Translating gives CASSYGRSYNEQFF.

The V call is TRBV6-5, the J call TRBJ1-5, with D possibly being TRBD1 (5 bases). CDR3 length: 15 residues. The germline CDR1 and CDR2 sequences are MNHEY and SVGAGI. With 6 bases removed from V and 0 bases from J, the gap between germline ends came to 12 bases. CDR3 sequence (DNA): TGTGCCAGCAGCCGGGACCGAACTAGCAATCAGCCCCAGCATTTT. Translation gives CASSRDRTSNQPQHF.

This clone was seen just once. The rearrangement uses TRBV15 and TRBJ2-1, with TRBD2 as a possible D gene (6 bases). Germline V gene data show CDR1 as LNHNV and CDR2 as YYDKDF (reference sequence). The CDR3 has 18 residues. The V and J ends lost 0 bases and 0 bases respectively, with 15 bases between them. The DNA for the CDR3 is TGTGCCACCAGCAGAGAAGGGGAGGACACCCCCTCCTACAATGAGCAGTTCTTC. Its translation: CATSREGEDTPSYNEQFF. The full variable domain, its missing parts supplied by reference TRBV15 and TRBJ2-1, is DAMVIQNPRYQVTQFGKPVTLSCSQTLNHNVMYWYQQKSSQAPKLLFHYYDKDFNNEADTPDNFQSRRPNTSFCFLDIRSPGLGDTAMYLCATSREGEDTPSYNEQFFGPGTRLTVL.

The chain is built from TRBV6-5 and TRBJ1-1; 9 nucleotides align to TRBD1. With 2 bases clipped from V and 6 bases from J, the junction kept 4 bases outside the gene matches. The CDR3 is 14 residues long. The V gene's germline CDR1 is MNHEY and CDR2 SVGAGI. CDR3 sequence (DNA): TGTGCCAGCAGTTACGGGACAGGGAGGTCTGAAGCTTTCTTT. Its translation: CASSYGTGRSEAFF.

The rearrangement joins TRBV16 to TRBJ1-3, with TRBD1 as a possible D gene (6 bases). This CDR3 is 16 amino acids long. V lost 5 bases and J lost 0, with 14 bases in between. The germline V gene has CDR1 KGHSY and CDR2 FQNENV. CDR3 in amino acids: CASSSRTASSGNTIYF. CDR3 DNA: TGTGCCAGCAGCTCCCGGACAGCGAGCTCTGGAAACACCATATATTTT.

This clone was counted a single time. The rearrangement uses TRBV9 and TRBJ2-6; D remains unclear. CDR1 is SGDLS, CDR2 YYNGEE, per germline. There are 17 residues in the CDR3. V dropped 4 bases and J dropped 4 bases, with 18 bases sitting between them. In DNA form, the CDR3 reads TGTGCCAGCAGCCCTCAAGGGTATCCCACCGGGGCCAACGTCCTGACTTTC. Translation: CASSPQGYPTGANVLTF.

The CDR3 DNA is TGTGCCAGCGCTCGGGAATGGCGAGAGACCCAGTACTTC. Residues: CASAREWRETQYF. The chain has TRBV6-5 and TRBJ2-5; D is possibly TRBD2 (5 bases). This CDR3 has 13 residues. Germline assignment: CDR1 MNHEY and CDR2 SVGAGI. Trimming took off 8 bases at V and 4 bases at J, with 14 bases between the two ends.

This clone was counted only a few times. The V and J genes are TRBV6-4 and TRBJ2-1; 8 bases align to TRBD2. Germline CDR1 is MRHNA and CDR2 is SNTAGT. The length of the CDR3 is 14 residues. Trimming cost V 5 bases and J 9 bases; bases outside gene matches: 9. The DNA of the CDR3 is TGTGCCAGCAGTCCGACTAGCGCCCACCCTGAGCAGTTCTTC. It codes for CASSPTSAHPEQFF.

This chain connects TRBV18 to TRBJ2-7; D is unresolved. The germline gives CDR1 KGHSH, CDR2 LQKENI. The CDR3 runs to 12 residues. V shed 3 bases and J shed 5 bases, with 8 bases lying between them. The CDR3 loop is CASSPTRDEQYF. The CDR3 coding sequence is TGTGCCAGCTCACCTACCCGAGACGAGCAGTACTTC.

This rearrangement joins TRBV7-9 to TRBJ2-5; D perhaps matches TRBD2 (5 bases). With 1 base removed from V and 5 bases from J, the gap between germline ends came to 20 bases. CDR1 SEHNR and CDR2 FQNEAQ come from the germline V gene (reference sequence). CDR3 length: 17 residues. CDR3 protein: CASSLGVTGIRRETQYF. The CDR3 bases are TGTGCCAGCAGCTTAGGTGTCACGGGAATACGCAGGGAGACCCAGTACTTC.